In this sample, the clone carrying this T cell receptor beta chain turned up a few times. Specified time point: newly diagnosed GD, antithyroid drugs for less than 3 months. With RNA extracted from PBMCs as input, the TCR library was made. The data were taken from a study of regulatory T cells in long-lasting Graves disease. Libraries of TCR beta came from iRepertoire HTBI primers plus Arm-PCR of CDR3 regions. TCRdb re-derived calls from the multiplex PCR reads in MiXCR, one entry per CDR3 protein. The profile shows over 200,000 distinct CDR3 sequences, 18% of them singletons. These data also featured in a second study, about T cells in Graves' hyperthyroidism and ophthalmopathy.

Specimen: peripheral blood mononuclear cells (PBMCs), collected at new diagnosis, from a patient treated with antithyroid drugs. This TCR was recovered from a woman in her twenties or thirties with Graves disease.

CDR3 region: CASSQPNSGNTIYF. CDR3 bases: TGTGCCAGCAGCCAGCCTAACTCTGGAAACACCATATATTTT. The chain recombines TRBV6-1 with TRBJ1-3; D unclear. Trimming cost V 6 bases and J 0 bases, with 9 bases left between them. CDR3 length equals 14 residues. The germline V gene has CDR1 MNHNS and CDR2 SASEGT.